Shown below are 22 T cell receptor beta chains from a single sample sequenced in a study. TCRdb fed the 5' RACE reads into MiXCR, producing one record per CDR3 protein. The sample shows 3,000 or so distinct CDR3 sequences, approximately 7.2% of them seen only once. The specimen was total memory T cells from blood PBMCs. Stated subset: transitional memory CD4+ T cells. The receptors here all came from a female donor with HIV.

The chain links TRBV29-1 to TRBJ1-3; D unclear. The CDR3 has 12 residues. V was clipped by 0 bases and J by 4 bases, with 4 bases between them. From germline, CDR1 is SQVTM and CDR2 ANQGSEA. The CDR3 spells CSVEEWGNTIYF. Written as DNA, the CDR3 is TGCAGCGTTGAAGAATGGGGAAACACCATATATTTT.

With regard to this clonotype: A clone one base away is much larger, so this may be a read error. The rearrangement links TRBV6-1 to TRBJ1-1, with D perhaps matching TRBD1 (6 bases). Germline-derived CDR1 and CDR2 are MNHNS and SASEGT. The CDR3 length is 15 residues. The ends were cut back, 7 bases at V and 4 bases at J, with 19 bases in the middle. For the CDR3, the DNA is TGTGCCAGCACTCGGGGGGGGGCCGAGGCCACTGAAGCTTTCTTT. Translation gives CASTRGGAEATEAFF.

This clonotype was recorded a few times. This chain links TRBV10-3 with TRBJ2-3; 14 positions match TRBD2. The length of the CDR3 is 16 residues. V shed 5 bases and J 5 bases; nucleotides not matched to a gene: 6. Germline V gives CDR1 ENHRY, CDR2 SYGVKD. The CDR3 loop reads CAISSTSGGAVDTQYF. The CDR3 DNA is TGTGCCATCAGTTCGACTAGCGGGGGGGCGGTAGATACGCAGTATTTT.

In this sample, this clonotype is medium-sized. The V call is TRBV6-6, the J call TRBJ1-1; D not resolved. The ends were cut back, 0 bases at V and 11 bases at J, with 10 bases in the middle. CDR1 is MNHNY, CDR2 SVGAGI, per germline (reference sequence). This CDR3 spans 12 amino acids. CDR3 sequence: CASSYSPSVAFF. The DNA for the CDR3 is TGTGCCAGCAGTTACTCTCCGTCGGTGGCTTTCTTT.

This clonotype is labeled medium-sized. The gene calls are TRBV15 and TRBJ1-6; D is unclear. V was cut by 3 bases and J by 8 bases, with 5 bases left in between. The CDR3 covers 12 residues. Germline CDR1 and CDR2: LNHNV and YYDKDF (reference sequence). Written as DNA, the CDR3 is TGTGCCACCAGCAGGACGGATTCACCCCTCCACTTT. Translation: CATSRTDSPLHF.

This clonotype was found a few times. The genes are TRBV5-1 and TRBJ1-2; D gene ambiguous. The V gene's germline CDR1 is SGHRS and CDR2 YFSETQ. There are 14 residues in the CDR3. The V end was cut by 2 bases, the J end by 0 bases, with 8 bases between. CDR3 sequence reads: CASSLTTANYGYTF. As DNA, the CDR3 is TGCGCCAGCAGCTTAACGACGGCTAACTATGGCTACACCTTC.

The rearrangement links TRBV7-2 to TRBJ1-1; no reliable D call. The CDR3 is made up of 16 amino acids. V was shortened by 4 bases and J by 1 base, with 16 bases between the two germline ends. Germline CDR1 and CDR2: SGHTA and FQGNSA. The CDR3 is CASSSRVAGWNTEAFF. CDR3 coding DNA: TGTGCCAGCAGCTCCCGGGTTGCGGGGTGGAACACTGAAGCTTTCTTT. Variable domain in full (rest from reference TRBV7-2 and TRBJ1-1): GAGVSQSPSNKVTEKGKDVELRCDPISGHTALYWYRQSLGQGLEFLIYFQGNSAPDKSGLPSDRFSAERTGGSVSTLTIQRTQQEDSAVYLCASSSRVAGWNTEAFFGQGTRLTVV.

This clonotype qualifies as medium-sized (0.01 to 0.1%). The genes are TRBV15 and TRBJ1-1; no definite D call. The CDR3 covers 15 residues. Trimming stripped 0 bases from V and 1 base from J, with 9 bases between. Germline V lookup: CDR1 LNHNV, CDR2 YYDKDF (reference sequence). DNA of the CDR3: TGTGCCACCAGCAGAGATTGGGTCAGGAACACTGAAGCTTTCTTT. Translated, it gives CATSRDWVRNTEAFF.

CDR3 region: CASRTGQGSGNEQFF. The CDR3 nucleotides are TGTGCCAGCAGAACCGGACAGGGATCGGGTAATGAGCAGTTCTTC. The rearrangement joins TRBV12-3 or TRBV12-4 to TRBJ2-1, with 8 nucleotides matching TRBD1. The CDR3 length is 15 residues. Trimming took 6 bases from V and 7 from J; bases not matched to a gene: 11.

V gene TRBV30 combines with J gene TRBJ1-5, with a tentative D call TRBD1 (5 bases). CDR3 size: 13 residues. Deletions cut 0 bases from V and 6 bases from J, with 9 bases between. The germline V gene encodes CDR1 GTSNPN and CDR2 SVGIG (reference sequence). CDR3 in DNA: TGTGCCTGGAGTGTGGGGCTAAGTCAGCCCCAGCATTTT. This gives the protein CAWSVGLSQPQHF.

By share, this clonotype counts as medium-sized (0.01 to 0.1%). This chain connects TRBV21-1 to TRBJ1-4; TRBD1 is taken as the D call from the table, unchecked against the DNA. TRBV21-1 is described as a pseudogene. The CDR3 contains 16 residues. The CDR3 DNA follows: TGTGCCAGCAAAAGACAGGGGGAGAGGCACGGGGCAAAACTGTTTTTT. Protein product: CASKRQGERHGAKLFF.

Comment on this clonotype: This may arise from a read error, as a much more abundant clone is one base away. The rearrangement uses TRBV15 and TRBJ1-1; no definite D call. Germline CDR1 is LNHNV and CDR2 is YYDKDF (reference sequence). The CDR3 length is 13 residues. CDR3: CTTSRVRESEAFF. Written as DNA, the CDR3 is TGTACCACCAGCAGAGTACGGGAATCTGAAGCTTTCTTT.

This clonotype is categorized as medium-sized. The chain joins TRBV12-3 or TRBV12-4 to TRBJ1-4, with unresolved D. The CDR3 loop spans 12 amino acids. V lost 6 bases, J lost 7 bases, and 9 bases lay in between. CDR3 DNA sequence: TGTGCCAGCAGCCTCGCGAGTGAAAAACTGTTTTTT. Protein: CASSLASEKLFF.

By sample fraction, this clonotype is medium-sized. The J gene is TRBJ1-5, the V gene TRBV6-1; D is ambiguous. V was clipped by 1 base and J by 0 bases, with 4 bases between them. The CDR3 contains 14 residues. CDR1 is MNHNS and CDR2 is SASEGT in the germline V gene. The CDR3: CASSEVYSNQPQHF. The CDR3 nucleotides read TGTGCCAGCAGTGAAGTTTATAGCAATCAGCCCCAGCATTTT.

By its share, this clonotype is medium-sized. The chain joins TRBV10-3 to TRBJ1-5; D perhaps matches TRBD1 (5 bases). The V end was cut by 8 bases, the J end by 5 bases, with 13 bases between. The CDR3 is made up of 13 amino acids. Looked up from germline, CDR1 is ENHRY and CDR2 is SYGVKD. DNA for the CDR3: TGTGCCATCGGGACCGCGATGGATCAGCCCCAGCATTTT. This encodes CAIGTAMDQPQHF.

In this sample, this clonotype turned up a few times. V gene TRBV24-1 combines with J gene TRBJ2-1, with 8 bases aligning to TRBD1. V shed 2 bases and J 2 bases; nucleotides not matched to a gene: 10. This CDR3 contains 18 residues. Germline V lookup: CDR1 KGHDR, CDR2 SFDVKD. CDR3 residues: CATSDSTKDRAAYNEQFF. In DNA form, the CDR3 reads TGTGCCACCAGTGATTCCACCAAGGACAGGGCTGCCTACAATGAGCAGTTCTTC.

On this clonotype itself: One end of the junction does not line up with germline, which may come from a read error. The chain couples TRBV4-3 to TRBJ1-1; unclear D gene. Per the germline V gene, CDR1 is LGHNA and CDR2 is YSLEER. The CDR3 totals 14 residues. In nucleotides, the CDR3 is TGCGCCAGCAACCAACAGTTGATGAACACTGAAGCTTTCTTT. This codes for CASNQQLMNTEAFF.

This clonotype is deemed medium-sized. V and J are TRBV15 and TRBJ1-2, with D hard to call. The CDR3 is 14 residues long. The germline V gene encodes CDR1 LNHNV and CDR2 YYDKDF (reference sequence). V lost 0 bases, J lost 5 bases, and 10 bases lay in between. The CDR3 nucleotides are TGTGCCACCAGCAGAGATGGTCCGGGGTATGGCTACACCTTC. Protein product: CATSRDGPGYGYTF.

This clonotype was detected a few times. The chain uses TRBV7-1 and TRBJ1-4; D perhaps matches TRBD1 (5 bases). TRBV7-1 is an ORF, and what it does is uncertain. V lost 3 bases and J lost 8, with 16 bases in between. This CDR3 spans 15 amino acids. CDR3 DNA sequence: TGTGCCAGCAGCTCGCGTCAGGGAGTAAGAGAAAAACTGTTTTTT. This encodes CASSSRQGVREKLFF.

This clonotype is medium-sized (0.01 to 0.1%). The rearrangement uses TRBV6-1 and TRBJ1-1; no clear D gene. Germline CDR1 and CDR2: MNHNS and SASEGT. V was cut by 5 bases and J by 6 bases, with 16 bases left in between. CDR3 length: 14 residues. In DNA, the CDR3 is TGTGCCAGCAGTAAAAGACGGGCACTGGCTGAAGCTTTCTTT. It encodes CASSKRRALAEAFF.

This clonotype is categorized as medium-sized. V gene TRBV11-2 combines with J gene TRBJ2-2; TRBD1 matches 7 bases. Trimming cost V 5 bases and J 1 base; bases outside gene matches: 7. The germline V gene has CDR1 SGHAT and CDR2 FQNNGV. The CDR3 has 16 residues. The CDR3 nucleotides read TGTGCCAGCAGCCCAAAGGGACAGCTGAACACCGGGGAGCTGTTTTTT. This translates into CASSPKGQLNTGELFF.

This clonotype came up a few times. CDR3 region: CASPRGLYGYTF. CDR3 in DNA: TGTGCCAGCCCCAGGGGGCTTTATGGCTACACCTTC. The chain is built from TRBV11-3 and TRBJ1-2; 8 bases map to TRBD1. The CDR3 loop spans 12 amino acids. CDR1 is SGHNT and CDR2 is YENEEA in the germline V gene. V lost 8 bases and J lost 5; bases outside the gene matches: 4.